The 24 T cell receptor beta chains given below trace back to one sample, sequenced in a study of OX40 agonist ivuxolimab in advanced cancers. Here immunoSEQ multiplex PCR was the method, and the copy in TCRdb shows in-frame clones only, minus some. The sample records about 80,000 clones, roughly 91% being singletons. Sequencing was performed on CD4+ or CD8+ T cells sorted from blood, taken in a trial of the OX40 agonist ivuxolimab. Receptors were obtained from an adult with an advanced solid tumor such as melanoma, head and neck, liver or kidney cancer.

CDR3 DNA sequence: TGTGCCAGCAGCCAACAGGGGGCGGAATCACCCCTCCACTTT. This sequence encodes CASSQQGAESPLHF. The chain employs TRBV7-2 and TRBJ1-6; 9 bases align to TRBD1. V lost 5 bases to trimming and J lost 10 bases; unmatched junction nucleotides: 6. The germline V gene has CDR1 SGHTA and CDR2 FQGNSA. The CDR3 totals 14 residues. Full variable domain (remainder filled in from reference TRBV7-2 and TRBJ1-6): GAGVSQSPSNKVTEKGKDVELRCDPISGHTALYWYRQSLGQGLEFLIYFQGNSAPDKSGLPSDRFSAERTGGSVSTLTIQRTQQEDSAVYLCASSQQGAESPLHFGNGTRLTVT.

This clone came up once. The rearrangement links TRBV5-6 to TRBJ2-2, with D unresolved. The CDR3 runs 15 residues. V shed 0 bases and J shed 2 bases, with 8 bases lying between them. Germline V gene data show CDR1 as SGHDT and CDR2 as YYEEEE. CDR3 loop: CASSLVAVNTGELFF. The CDR3 DNA sequence: TGTGCCAGCAGCTTGGTGGCAGTAAACACCGGGGAGCTGTTTTTT.

The rearrangement links TRBV9 to TRBJ2-1; 11 positions agree with TRBD2. CDR1 SGDLS and CDR2 YYNGEE come from the germline V gene. The CDR3 is made up of 16 amino acids. V dropped 3 bases and J dropped 4; count of bases not matched to a gene: 6. CDR3 sequence reads: CASSASGGTVYNEQFF. CDR3 in DNA: TGTGCCAGCAGCGCTAGCGGGGGGACCGTTTACAATGAGCAGTTCTTC.

The chain has TRBV28 and TRBJ2-2; TRBD2 agrees at 9 bases. From germline, CDR1 is MDHEN and CDR2 SYDVKM. This CDR3 is 17 amino acids long. J was trimmed by 4 bases and V by 1 base; bases with no gene match: 7. The CDR3 sequence: CASSLLASGTTTGELFF. The CDR3 DNA sequence: TGTGCCAGCAGTTTATTGGCTAGCGGGACCACCACCGGGGAGCTGTTTTTT.

The chain joins TRBV28 to TRBJ2-6, with 7 bases fitting TRBD1. With 2 bases clipped from V and 2 bases from J, the junction kept 9 bases outside the gene matches. Germline V gene lookup returns CDR1 MDHEN and CDR2 SYDVKM. The CDR3 runs to 18 residues. This chain's CDR3 is CASSLRGRSLPGANVLTF. The CDR3 bases are TGTGCCAGCAGTTTAAGGGGGCGTTCTTTACCTGGGGCCAACGTCCTGACTTTC.

The chain uses TRBV4-3 and TRBJ1-4, with a tentative D call TRBD1 (6 bases). Germline V lookup: CDR1 LGHNA, CDR2 YSLEER. The CDR3 is 17 residues long. V was pared by 3 bases and J by 7 bases, with 21 bases between. The DNA of the CDR3 is TGCGCCAGCAGCCAGACTGATATTACAGGGACGGGTGAAAAACTGTTTTTT. Translated, it gives CASSQTDITGTGEKLFF.

The chain has TRBV7-2 and TRBJ2-7, with TRBD2 matching 7 bases. Germline V gene sequence: CDR1 SGHTA, CDR2 FQGNSA. V dropped 5 bases and J dropped 3; count of bases not matched to a gene: 10. This CDR3 has 15 amino acids. The CDR3 here is CASSKNDGEGYEQYF. The CDR3 coding sequence is TGTGCCAGCAGCAAGAACGACGGGGAGGGCTACGAGCAGTACTTC. Filled out from reference TRBV7-2 and TRBJ2-7, the complete variable domain reads GAGVSQSPSNKVTEKGKDVELRCDPISGHTALYWYRQSLGQGLEFLIYFQGNSAPDKSGLPSDRFSAERTGGSVSTLTIQRTQQEDSAVYLCASSKNDGEGYEQYFGPGTRLTVT.

The chain's CDR3 is CASRGQGADTQYF. DNA of the CDR3: TGTGCCAGCAGAGGACAGGGAGCAGATACGCAGTATTTT. The rearrangement joins TRBV28 to TRBJ2-3; 8 bases are a match to TRBD1. Germline CDR1 reads MDHEN; CDR2 reads SYDVKM. The CDR3 is made up of 13 amino acids. The V gene end was trimmed by 6 bases and the J gene end by 4 bases; junction bases not matched to a gene: 3.

The table lists this clone with a count of one. The CDR3 nucleotides read TGTGCCAGCAATAGAGCGGGGGGCCAAGAGACCCAGTACTTC. It is translated as CASNRAGGQETQYF. This rearrangement joins TRBV6-1 to TRBJ2-5; TRBD2 matches 9 bases. The trim removed 7 bases at V and 1 base at J, leaving 4 bases unmatched. Germline assignment: CDR1 MNHNS and CDR2 SASEGT. CDR3 size: 14 residues.

The chain couples TRBV7-2 to TRBJ2-7; D possibly corresponds to TRBD2 (6 bases). The germline V gene encodes CDR1 SGHTA and CDR2 FQGNSA. With 1 base removed from V and 3 bases from J, the gap between germline ends came to 16 bases. The CDR3 runs 16 residues. The CDR3 DNA reads TGTGCCAGCAGCTTAGTCGGGGGAATTAAAGTCTACGAGCAGTACTTC. Translated, it gives CASSLVGGIKVYEQYF.

The chain recombines TRBV4-2 with TRBJ2-1; unclear D gene. Deletions cut 0 bases from V and 1 base from J, with 7 bases between. The CDR3 is made up of 15 amino acids. CDR1 LGHNA and CDR2 YNFKEQ come from the germline V gene. DNA for the CDR3: TGTGCCAGCAGCCAAGATGGGGTTTCCTACAATGAGCAGTTCTTC. Translation: CASSQDGVSYNEQFF.

CDR3 DNA: TGTGCCATCAGTGAGGCACAGGGGGTCTCTGGAAACACCATATATTTT. Protein sequence: CAISEAQGVSGNTIYF. This chain uses TRBV10-3 with TRBJ1-3, with TRBD1 matching over 8 bases. The junction had 3 bases not matched to a gene; V was cut back by 2 bases and J by 0 bases. Germline CDR1 and CDR2: ENHRY and SYGVKD. The CDR3 has 16 amino acids.

V is TRBV2 and J is TRBJ1-6; perhaps TRBD1 as D (5 bases). V lost 10 bases and J 2 bases, leaving 15 bases between the germline ends. This CDR3 comprises 15 residues. CDR1 and CDR2 (germline): SNHLY, FYNNEI. The CDR3 nucleotides read TGTGCCACCGCCCAGCAGGGTGCCTATAATTCACCCCTCCACTTT. It codes for CATAQQGAYNSPLHF.

The rearrangement links TRBV5-5 to TRBJ2-4, with a tentative D call TRBD2 (6 bases). Germline assignment: CDR1 SGHKS and CDR2 YYEKEE (reference sequence). This CDR3 comprises 20 residues. V was trimmed by 0 bases and J by 0 bases, leaving 22 bases between them. CDR3: CASSLAGQEGLRLAKNIQYF. As DNA, the CDR3 is TGTGCCAGCAGCTTGGCGGGGCAGGAGGGATTGAGGTTAGCCAAAAACATTCAGTACTTC.

This chain connects TRBV14 to TRBJ2-5; a weak D match, TRBD2 (7 bases). V was trimmed by 4 bases and J by 2 bases, leaving 20 bases between them. Per germline, CDR1 SGHDN and CDR2 FVKESK. CDR3 size: 17 residues. The CDR3 loop is CASSLHIAGAGQETQYF. DNA of the CDR3: TGTGCCAGCAGCCTCCACATCGCGGGGGCCGGGCAAGAGACCCAGTACTTC.

The gene calls are TRBV5-1 and TRBJ2-3; the D gene is possibly TRBD1 (5 bases). The CDR3 runs 14 residues. V lost 0 bases to trimming and J lost 4 bases, with 9 bases between them. The V gene's germline CDR1 is SGHRS and CDR2 YFSETQ. CDR3 sequence: CASSLGQGPDTQYF. The CDR3, as DNA: TGCGCCAGCAGCTTGGGGCAGGGCCCAGATACGCAGTATTTT.

The J gene is TRBJ1-2, the V gene TRBV19, with 7 bases matching TRBD1. With V trimmed by 4 bases and J by 7 bases, 6 bases remained unmatched. The CDR3 totals 13 residues. Germline loops: CDR1 LNHDA, CDR2 SQIVND (reference sequence). The CDR3 DNA sequence: TGTGCCAGTAGTACCGGGACAGTCGGTGGCTACACCTTC. It translates to CASSTGTVGGYTF.

This chain uses TRBV14 with TRBJ1-1; tentatively, D is TRBD1 (5 bases). Between the trimmed V and J ends, which lost 4 bases and 5 bases, there was a span of 14 bases. The germline CDR1 and CDR2 sequences are SGHDN and FVKESK. The CDR3 is made up of 14 amino acids. The CDR3 is CASSPFGGDTEAFF. The CDR3 coding sequence is TGTGCCAGCAGCCCATTTGGGGGGGATACTGAAGCTTTCTTT.

The V call is TRBV5-1, the J call TRBJ1-5; 8 positions agree with TRBD1. With V trimmed by 4 bases and J by 8 bases, 11 bases remained unmatched. Germline V gives CDR1 SGHRS, CDR2 YFSETQ. The CDR3 extends over 15 amino acids. Written as DNA, the CDR3 is TGCGCCAGCAGCCTCGGACAGGGTGGGGGGGAGCCCCAGCATTTT. Translation gives CASSLGQGGGEPQHF. Full variable domain (rest looked up from reference TRBV5-1 and TRBJ1-5): KAGVTQTPRYLIKTRGQQVTLSCSPISGHRSVSWYQQTPGQGLQFLFEYFSETQRNKGNFPGRFSGRQFSNSRSEMNVSTLELGDSALYLCASSLGQGGGEPQHFGDGTRLSIL.

The gene calls are TRBV4-3 and TRBJ2-2; tentative D call: TRBD1 (6 bases). Germline CDR1 LGHNA, CDR2 YSLEER. The CDR3 runs to 16 residues. V lost 1 base, J lost 0 bases, and 9 bases lay in between. CDR3 residues: CASSQGAGANTGELFF. The CDR3 DNA reads as TGCGCCAGCAGCCAAGGGGCAGGGGCGAACACCGGGGAGCTGTTTTTT.

This chain uses TRBV30 with TRBJ2-3, with 7 bases aligning to TRBD1. After removal of 4 bases from V and 4 bases from J, the junction contained 11 bases not matched to a gene. Germline loops: CDR1 GTSNPN, CDR2 SVGIG (reference sequence). The CDR3 is 15 amino acids. The CDR3 reads CAWKPMGQIPDTQYF. The DNA for the CDR3 is TGTGCCTGGAAACCCATGGGACAGATACCAGATACGCAGTATTTT. Full variable domain (remainder filled in from reference TRBV30 and TRBJ2-3): SQTIHQWPATLVQPVGSPLSLECTVEGTSNPNLYWYRQAAGRGLQLLFYSVGIGQISSEVPQNLSASRPQDRQFILSSKKLLLSDSGFYLCAWKPMGQIPDTQYFGPGTRLTVL.

CDR3 coding DNA: TGTGCCAGCAGCCTTCGCTACGAGCAGTACTTC. Protein product: CASSLRYEQYF. V gene TRBV6-1 combines with J gene TRBJ2-7; D gene ambiguous. Looked up from germline, CDR1 is MNHNS and CDR2 is SASEGT. The CDR3 contains 11 residues. Trimming pared 6 bases from V and 3 bases from J, leaving 6 bases between.

The chain joins TRBV10-2 to TRBJ2-5; 9 nucleotides agree with TRBD2. The junction had 11 bases not matched to a gene; V was cut back by 8 bases and J by 4 bases. Germline CDR1 reads WSHSY; CDR2 reads SAAADI. The CDR3 consists of 15 residues. CDR3 sequence (DNA): TGCGCCAGCCACCTGGGTAGCGGGAGCCCAGAGACCCAGTACTTC. This gives the protein CASHLGSGSPETQYF.

The chain carries TRBV6-5 and TRBJ1-2; possible D gene TRBD1, 6 bases. The V end lost 2 bases, the J end lost 8 bases, and 18 bases lay between the germline ends. The CDR3 is 15 amino acids. Germline V lookup: CDR1 MNHEY, CDR2 SVGAGI. The CDR3 DNA follows: TGTGCCAGCAGTTACCTGGGAGGCAGGGGATCAGGCTACACCTTC. The encoded protein is CASSYLGGRGSGYTF.